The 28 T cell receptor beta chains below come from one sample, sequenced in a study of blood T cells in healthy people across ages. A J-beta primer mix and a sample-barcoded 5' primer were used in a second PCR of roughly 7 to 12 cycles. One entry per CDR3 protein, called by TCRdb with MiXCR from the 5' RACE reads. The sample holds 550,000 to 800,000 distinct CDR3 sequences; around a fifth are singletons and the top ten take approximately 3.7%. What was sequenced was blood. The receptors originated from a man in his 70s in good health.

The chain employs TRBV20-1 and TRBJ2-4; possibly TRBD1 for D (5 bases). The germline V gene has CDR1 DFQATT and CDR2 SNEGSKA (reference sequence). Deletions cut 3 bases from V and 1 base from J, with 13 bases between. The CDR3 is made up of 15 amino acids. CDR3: CSARSDKVAKNIQYF. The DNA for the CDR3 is TGCAGTGCTAGGTCGGACAAGGTGGCCAAAAACATTCAGTACTTC.

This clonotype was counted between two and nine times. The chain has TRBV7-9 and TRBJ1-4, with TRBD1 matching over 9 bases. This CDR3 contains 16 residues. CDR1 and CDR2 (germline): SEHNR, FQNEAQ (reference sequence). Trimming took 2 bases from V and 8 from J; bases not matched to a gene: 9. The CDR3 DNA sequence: TGTGCCAGCAGCTTATTTTTGGACAGGGGTCACGAAAAACTGTTTTTT. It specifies CASSLFLDRGHEKLFF.

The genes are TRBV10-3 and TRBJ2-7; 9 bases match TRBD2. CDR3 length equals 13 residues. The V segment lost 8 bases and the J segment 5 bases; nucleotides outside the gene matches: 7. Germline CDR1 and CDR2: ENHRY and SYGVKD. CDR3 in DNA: TGTGCCATCGCTAGCGGGAATAAGGACGAGCAGTACTTC. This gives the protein CAIASGNKDEQYF.

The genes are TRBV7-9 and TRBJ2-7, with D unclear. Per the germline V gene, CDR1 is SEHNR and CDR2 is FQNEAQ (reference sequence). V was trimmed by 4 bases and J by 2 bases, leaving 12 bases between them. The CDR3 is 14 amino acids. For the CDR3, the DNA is TGTGCCAGCAGCTCAGAGGCCTTTCCCTACGAGCAGTACTTC. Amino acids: CASSSEAFPYEQYF.

Here the CDR3 reads CASSSTWSHNEQFF. For the CDR3, the DNA is TGCGCCAGCAGCTCCACATGGTCCCACAATGAGCAGTTCTTC. The rearrangement links TRBV10-2 to TRBJ2-1; no clear D. There are 14 residues in the CDR3. Trimming removed 6 bases from V and 5 bases from J, with 14 bases in between. Per germline, CDR1 WSHSY and CDR2 SAAADI.

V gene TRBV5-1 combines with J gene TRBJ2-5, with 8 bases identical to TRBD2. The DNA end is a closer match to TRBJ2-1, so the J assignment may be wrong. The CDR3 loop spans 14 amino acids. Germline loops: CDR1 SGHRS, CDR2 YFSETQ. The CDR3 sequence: CASSLPGGGNEQFF. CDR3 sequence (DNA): TGCGCCAGCAGCTTGCCGGGAGGGGGCAATGAGCAGTTCTTC.

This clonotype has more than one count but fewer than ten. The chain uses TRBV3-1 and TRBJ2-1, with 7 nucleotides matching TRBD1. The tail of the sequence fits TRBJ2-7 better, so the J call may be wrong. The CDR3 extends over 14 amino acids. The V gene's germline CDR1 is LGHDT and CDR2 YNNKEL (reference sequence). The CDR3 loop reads CASSRGTDLYEQYF. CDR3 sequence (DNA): TGTGCCAGCAGCCGAGGGACAGACCTCTACGAGCAGTACTTC.

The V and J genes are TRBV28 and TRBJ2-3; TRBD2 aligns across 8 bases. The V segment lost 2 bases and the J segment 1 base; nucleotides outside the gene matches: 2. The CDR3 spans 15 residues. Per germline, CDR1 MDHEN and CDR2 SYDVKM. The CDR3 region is CASSLPLAGTDTQYF. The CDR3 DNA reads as TGTGCCAGCAGTTTACCACTAGCGGGCACAGATACGCAGTATTTT.

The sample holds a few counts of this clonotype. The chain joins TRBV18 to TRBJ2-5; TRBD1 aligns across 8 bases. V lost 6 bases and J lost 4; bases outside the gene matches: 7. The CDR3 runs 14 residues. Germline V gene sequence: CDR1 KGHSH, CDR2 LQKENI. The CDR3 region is CASSLIDRGETQYF. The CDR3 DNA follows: TGTGCCAGCTCCCTGATCGACAGGGGAGAGACCCAGTACTTC. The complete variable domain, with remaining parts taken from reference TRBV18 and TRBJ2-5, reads NAGVMQNPRHLVRRRGQEARLRCSPMKGHSHVYWYRQLPEEGLKFMVYLQKENIIDESGMPKERFSAEFPKEGPSILRIQQVVRGDSAAYFCASSLIDRGETQYFGPGTRLLVL.

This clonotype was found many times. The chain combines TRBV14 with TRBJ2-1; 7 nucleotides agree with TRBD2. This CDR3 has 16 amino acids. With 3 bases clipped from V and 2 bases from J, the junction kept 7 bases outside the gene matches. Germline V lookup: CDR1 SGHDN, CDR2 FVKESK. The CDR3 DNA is TGTGCCAGCAGCCAGTACCCTAGCGGTACCTACAATGAGCAGTTCTTC. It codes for CASSQYPSGTYNEQFF. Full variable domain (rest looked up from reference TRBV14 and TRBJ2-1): EAGVTQFPSHSVIEKGQTVTLRCDPISGHDNLYWYRRVMGKEIKFLLHFVKESKQDESGMPNNRFLAERTGGTYSTLKVQPAELEDSGVYFCASSQYPSGTYNEQFFGPGTRLTVL.

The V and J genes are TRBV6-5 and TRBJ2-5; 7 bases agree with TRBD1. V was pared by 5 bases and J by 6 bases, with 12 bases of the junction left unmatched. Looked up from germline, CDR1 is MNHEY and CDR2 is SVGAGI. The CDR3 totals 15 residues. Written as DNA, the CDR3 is TGTGCCAGCAGTCTCACGGTACAGGGGAAAAAGACCCAGTACTTC. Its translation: CASSLTVQGKKTQYF.

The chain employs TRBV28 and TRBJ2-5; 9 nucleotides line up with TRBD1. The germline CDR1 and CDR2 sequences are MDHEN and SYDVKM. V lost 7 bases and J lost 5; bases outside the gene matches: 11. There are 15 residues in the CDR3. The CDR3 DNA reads TGTGCCAGCACCGAGGCCCGGGACAGGGTTGAGACCCAGTACTTC. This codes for CASTEARDRVETQYF. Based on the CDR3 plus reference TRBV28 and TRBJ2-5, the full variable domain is DVKVTQSSRYLVKRTGEKVFLECVQDMDHENMFWYRQDPGLGLRLIYFSYDVKMKEKGDIPEGYSVSREKKERFSLILESASTNQTSMYLCASTEARDRVETQYFGPGTRLLVL.

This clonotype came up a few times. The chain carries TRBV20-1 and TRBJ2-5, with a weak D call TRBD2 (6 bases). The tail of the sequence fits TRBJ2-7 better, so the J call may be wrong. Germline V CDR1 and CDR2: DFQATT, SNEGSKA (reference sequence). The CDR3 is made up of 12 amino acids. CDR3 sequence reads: CSARLAPYEQYF. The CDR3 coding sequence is TGCAGTGCTAGACTAGCGCCCTACGAGCAGTACTTC.

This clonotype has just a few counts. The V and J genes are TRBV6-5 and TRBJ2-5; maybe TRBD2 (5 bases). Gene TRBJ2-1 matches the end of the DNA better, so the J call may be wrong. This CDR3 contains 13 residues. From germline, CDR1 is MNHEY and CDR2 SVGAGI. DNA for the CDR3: TGTGCCAGCACCTCAGGACGAGGGAGTGAGCAGTTCTTC. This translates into CASTSGRGSEQFF.

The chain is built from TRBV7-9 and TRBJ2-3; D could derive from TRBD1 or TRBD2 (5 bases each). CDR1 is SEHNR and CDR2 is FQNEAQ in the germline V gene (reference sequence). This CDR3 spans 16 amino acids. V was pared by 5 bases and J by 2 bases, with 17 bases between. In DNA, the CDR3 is TGTGCCAGCAGCCCCCGGGACGGTGGACACACAGATACGCAGTATTTT. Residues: CASSPRDGGHTDTQYF.

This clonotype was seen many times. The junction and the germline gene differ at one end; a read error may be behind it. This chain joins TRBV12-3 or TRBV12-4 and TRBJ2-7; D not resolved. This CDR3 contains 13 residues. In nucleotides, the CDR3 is TGTGCTAGCAGCTTAGAACCTTCCTACGAGCAGTACTTC. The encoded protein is CASSLEPSYEQYF.

CDR3 protein: CSVDPGSGNTIYF. The CDR3 region has the DNA TGCAGCGTTGACCCAGGGTCTGGAAACACCATATATTTT. The V gene is TRBV29-1, the J gene TRBJ1-3; TRBD1 might be the D (5 bases). Germline V lookup: CDR1 SQVTM, CDR2 ANQGSEA. The V gene lost 3 bases and the J gene lost 1 base, with 7 bases spanning the gap. This CDR3 is built from 13 residues.

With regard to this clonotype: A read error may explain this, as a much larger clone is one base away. CDR3 protein: CSAKDSSSNTGAFF. CDR3 sequence (DNA): TGCAGTGCTAAAGACTCGTCAAGTAACACTGGAGCTTTCTTT. The V call is TRBV20-1, the J call TRBJ1-1; D is uncertain. The V gene's germline CDR1 is DFQATT and CDR2 SNEGSKA (reference sequence). The CDR3 covers 14 residues.

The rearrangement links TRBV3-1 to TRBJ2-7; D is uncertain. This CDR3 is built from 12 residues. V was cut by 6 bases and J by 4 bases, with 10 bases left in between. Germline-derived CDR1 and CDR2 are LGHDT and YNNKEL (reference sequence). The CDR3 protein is CASSQYRYEQYF. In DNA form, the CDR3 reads TGTGCCAGCAGTCAATACAGATACGAGCAGTACTTC.

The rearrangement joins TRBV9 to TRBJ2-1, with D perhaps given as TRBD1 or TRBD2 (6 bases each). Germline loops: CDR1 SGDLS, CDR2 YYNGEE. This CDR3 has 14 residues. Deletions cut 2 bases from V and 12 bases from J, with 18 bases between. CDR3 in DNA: TGTGCCAGCAGCGTGGCAGGGGAGGACCGCGGGCAGTTCTTC. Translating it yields CASSVAGEDRGQFF.

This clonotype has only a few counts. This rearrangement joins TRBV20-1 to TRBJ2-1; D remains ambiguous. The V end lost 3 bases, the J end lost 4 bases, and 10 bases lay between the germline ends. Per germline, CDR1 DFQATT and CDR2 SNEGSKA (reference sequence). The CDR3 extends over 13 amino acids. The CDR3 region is CSASRSHYNEQFF. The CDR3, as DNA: TGCAGTGCTAGTCGGAGCCATTACAATGAGCAGTTCTTC.

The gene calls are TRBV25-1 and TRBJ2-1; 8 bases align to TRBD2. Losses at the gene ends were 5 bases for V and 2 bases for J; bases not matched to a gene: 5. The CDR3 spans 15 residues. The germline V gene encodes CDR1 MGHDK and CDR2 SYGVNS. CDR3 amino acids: CASSPREVPYNEQFF. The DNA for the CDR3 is TGTGCCAGCAGTCCGCGGGAGGTCCCCTACAATGAGCAGTTCTTC.

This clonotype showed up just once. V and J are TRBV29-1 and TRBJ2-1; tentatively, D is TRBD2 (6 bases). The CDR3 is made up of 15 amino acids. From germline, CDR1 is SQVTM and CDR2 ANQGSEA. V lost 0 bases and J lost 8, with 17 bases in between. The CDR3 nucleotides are TGCAGCGTTGAAGATTACGGCGGGACGGGAGATGAGCAGTTCTTC. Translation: CSVEDYGGTGDEQFF.

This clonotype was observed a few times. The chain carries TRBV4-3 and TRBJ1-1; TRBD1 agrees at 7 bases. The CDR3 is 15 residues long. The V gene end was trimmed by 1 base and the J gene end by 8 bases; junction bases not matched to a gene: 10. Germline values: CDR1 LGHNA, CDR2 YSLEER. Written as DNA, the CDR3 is TGCGCCAGCAGCCAAGGGGGCAGGGGGTTCATCGAAGCTTTCTTT. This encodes CASSQGGRGFIEAFF.

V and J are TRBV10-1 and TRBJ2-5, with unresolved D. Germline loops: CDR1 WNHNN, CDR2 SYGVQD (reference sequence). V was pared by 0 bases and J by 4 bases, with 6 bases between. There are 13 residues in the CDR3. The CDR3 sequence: CASSESKRETQYF. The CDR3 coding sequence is TGCGCCAGCAGTGAGTCGAAGAGAGAGACCCAGTACTTC.

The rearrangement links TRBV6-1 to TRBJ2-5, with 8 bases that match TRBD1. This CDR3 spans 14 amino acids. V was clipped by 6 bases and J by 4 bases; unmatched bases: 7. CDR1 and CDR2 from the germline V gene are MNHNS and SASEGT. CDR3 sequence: CASRTGQGAETQYF. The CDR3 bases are TGTGCCAGCAGGACCGGACAGGGTGCAGAGACCCAGTACTTC.

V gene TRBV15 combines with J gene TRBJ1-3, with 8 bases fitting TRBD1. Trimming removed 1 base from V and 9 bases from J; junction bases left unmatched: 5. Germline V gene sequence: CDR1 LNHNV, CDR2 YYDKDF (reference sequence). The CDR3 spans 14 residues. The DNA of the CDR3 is TGTGCCACCAGCAGAGCAGGGGGCGCGGGCACCATATATTTT. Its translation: CATSRAGGAGTIYF.

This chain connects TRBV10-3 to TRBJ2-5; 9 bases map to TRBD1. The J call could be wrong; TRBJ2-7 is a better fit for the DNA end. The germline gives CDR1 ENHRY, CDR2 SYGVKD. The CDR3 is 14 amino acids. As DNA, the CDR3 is TGTGCCATCAGTGGTGGGGACAGGGCCTACGAGCAGTACTTC. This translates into CAISGGDRAYEQYF.